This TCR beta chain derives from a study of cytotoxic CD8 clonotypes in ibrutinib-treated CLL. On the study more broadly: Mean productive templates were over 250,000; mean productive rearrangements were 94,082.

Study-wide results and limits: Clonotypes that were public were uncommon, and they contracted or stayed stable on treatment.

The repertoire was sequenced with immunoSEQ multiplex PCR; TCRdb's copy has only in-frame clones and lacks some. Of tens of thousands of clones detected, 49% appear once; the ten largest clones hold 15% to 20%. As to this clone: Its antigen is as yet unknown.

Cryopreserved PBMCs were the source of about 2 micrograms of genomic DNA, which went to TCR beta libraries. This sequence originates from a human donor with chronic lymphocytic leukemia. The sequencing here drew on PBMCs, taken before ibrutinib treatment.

CDR3 protein: CASSFNGGEETQYF. CDR3 coding DNA: TGCGCCAGCAGCTTTAACGGGGGAGAAGAGACCCAGTACTTC. The gene calls are TRBV5-1 and TRBJ2-5; weak D call: TRBD2 (6 bases). Trimming removed 2 bases from V and 3 bases from J, with 11 bases in between. CDR3 length: 14 amino acids. Germline V gene sequence: CDR1 SGHRS, CDR2 YFSETQ.